The 13 T cell receptor beta chains reported below all come from one sample, sequenced in a study of blood T cell repertoires in COVID-19. Sequencing was performed with immunoSEQ multiplex PCR; in TCRdb, only in-frame clones are kept and a portion is missing. The table shows 170,000 or so clones, with 70% to 90% occurring only once. Material for sequencing was peripheral blood. The source is a man aged 35 to 55 with active or convalescent COVID-19.

The chain has TRBV19 and TRBJ1-2; possible D gene TRBD1, 6 bases. Germline V gene sequence: CDR1 LNHDA, CDR2 SQIVND (reference sequence). This CDR3 region has 14 residues. Deletions cut 3 bases from V and 3 bases from J, with 11 bases between. The DNA for the CDR3 is TGTGCCAGTAGTATCCCGGGACATCACTATGGCTACACCTTC. Amino acids: CASSIPGHHYGYTF. The whole variable domain, filled in from reference TRBV19 and TRBJ1-2, reads DGGITQSPKYLFRKEGQNVTLSCEQNLNHDAMYWYRQDPGQGLRLIYYSQIVNDFQKGDIAEGYSVSREKKESFPLTVTSAQKNPTAFYLCASSIPGHHYGYTFGSGTRLTVV.

The chain is built from TRBV30 and TRBJ1-4, with 10 bases lining up with TRBD1. The germline CDR1 and CDR2 sequences are GTSNPN and SVGIG (reference sequence). With V trimmed by 5 bases and J by 5 bases, 5 bases remained unmatched. This CDR3 is 14 amino acids long. In DNA form, the CDR3 reads TGTGCCTGGGGTGGGACAGGGGTAAATGAAAAACTGTTTTTT. Translated, it gives CAWGGTGVNEKLFF.

CDR3 nucleotide sequence: TGTGCCAGCGGTAGGACAGTTCGCTACGAGCAGTACTTC. It yields the protein CASGRTVRYEQYF. The chain uses TRBV27 and TRBJ2-7, with D perhaps TRBD1 (6 bases). Germline lookup yields CDR1 MNHEY and CDR2 SMNVEV (reference sequence). The V end lost 8 bases, the J end lost 3 bases, and 14 bases lay between the germline ends. This CDR3 is 13 amino acids long.

This clone has only a few counts. The rearrangement uses TRBV3-1 (or the pseudogene TRBV3-2) and TRBJ1-2; D is unclear. The CDR3 is made up of 12 amino acids. Germline CDR1 reads LGHDT; CDR2 reads YNNKEL (reference sequence). Trimming removed 0 bases at V and 10 bases at J, with 9 bases between. The CDR3 region is CASSQDRRLYTF. The DNA of the CDR3 is TGTGCCAGCAGCCAAGATAGGAGACTCTACACCTTC.

This rearrangement joins TRBV2 to TRBJ1-4, with a weak D call TRBD1 (6 bases). The CDR3 runs 15 residues. Between the trimmed V and J ends, which lost 6 bases and 2 bases, there was a span of 13 bases. Germline V gene data show CDR1 as SNHLY and CDR2 as FYNNEI. CDR3 in DNA: TGTGCCAGCAGACTTACAGGGTCGACTAATGAAAAACTGTTTTTT. This encodes CASRLTGSTNEKLFF.

This chain uses TRBV6-4 with TRBJ2-3, with 10 positions matching TRBD1. J was trimmed by 2 bases and V by 6 bases; bases with no gene match: 5. This CDR3 region has 15 residues. Germline V CDR1 and CDR2: MRHNA, SNTAGT. The CDR3 loop reads CASSEGTGATDTQYF. In DNA, the CDR3 is TGTGCCAGCAGCGAAGGGACAGGGGCCACAGATACGCAGTATTTT.

V and J are TRBV12-3 or TRBV12-4 and TRBJ1-1; no firm D call. V was shortened by 1 base and J by 7 bases, with 7 bases between the two germline ends. The length of the CDR3 is 12 residues. The CDR3 bases are TGTGCCAGCAGTTTAGGCCACAGTGAAGCTTTCTTT. It translates to CASSLGHSEAFF.

The J gene is TRBJ1-2, the V gene TRBV27; D might be TRBD1 (5 bases). V lost 0 bases and J 8 bases, leaving 10 bases between the germline ends. Looked up from germline, CDR1 is MNHEY and CDR2 is SMNVEV (reference sequence). The CDR3 runs to 13 residues. CDR3 nucleotide sequence: TGTGCCAGCAGTTTATCTGGCAGGGTGGGCTACACCTTC. Its translation is CASSLSGRVGYTF.

This sequence joins TRBV28 and TRBJ1-5; D possibly corresponds to TRBD1 (5 bases). This CDR3 region has 15 residues. The V gene lost 5 bases and the J gene lost 3 bases, with 14 bases spanning the gap. Germline V gives CDR1 MDHEN, CDR2 SYDVKM. The DNA for the CDR3 is TGTGCCAGCAGTATCGACCGACAGTTCAATCAGCCCCAGCATTTT. Its translation: CASSIDRQFNQPQHF.

V gene TRBV4-3 combines with J gene TRBJ1-5, with 7 bases lining up with TRBD1. Germline assignment: CDR1 LGHNA and CDR2 YSLEER. This CDR3 is 15 amino acids long. V was pared by 0 bases and J by 4 bases, with 3 bases of the junction left unmatched. CDR3 protein: CASSQDTGVNQPQHF. The CDR3, as DNA: TGCGCCAGCAGCCAAGATACAGGGGTGAATCAGCCCCAGCATTTT.

The V call is TRBV9, the J call TRBJ2-3, with 7 bases identical to TRBD1. The V gene's germline CDR1 is SGDLS and CDR2 YYNGEE. The CDR3 totals 15 residues. V trimming: 4 bases; J trimming: 1 base; junction bases outside the gene matches: 6. The CDR3 is CASSPRGPGTDTQYF. DNA for the CDR3: TGTGCCAGCAGCCCGAGGGGGCCGGGCACAGATACGCAGTATTTT.

J is TRBJ1-1 and V is TRBV5-5; TRBD1 matches at 11 bases. The CDR3 is made up of 14 amino acids. Germline V gives CDR1 SGHKS, CDR2 YYEKEE (reference sequence). J gave up 4 bases and V 5 bases, and 4 bases lay outside the gene matches. CDR3 sequence: CASRKDRGPTEAFF. As DNA, the CDR3 is TGTGCCAGCAGAAAGGACAGGGGGCCCACTGAAGCTTTCTTT. The entire variable domain, with the rest obtained from reference TRBV5-5 and TRBJ1-1, is as follows: DAGVTQSPTHLIKTRGQQVTLRCSPISGHKSVSWYQQVLGQGPQFIFQYYEKEERGRGNFPDRFSARQFPNYSSELNVNALLLGDSALYLCASRKDRGPTEAFFGQGTRLTVV.

This chain's CDR3 is CASHFFTTRTEVTYEQYF. The DNA for the CDR3 is TGCGCCAGCCACTTTTTCACGACCAGGACAGAAGTTACCTACGAGCAGTACTTC. The genes are TRBV10-1 and TRBJ2-7; D might be TRBD1 (6 bases). There are 18 residues in the CDR3. V was pared by 8 bases and J by 2 bases, with 28 bases between. Germline CDR1 WNHNN, CDR2 SYGVQD (reference sequence).